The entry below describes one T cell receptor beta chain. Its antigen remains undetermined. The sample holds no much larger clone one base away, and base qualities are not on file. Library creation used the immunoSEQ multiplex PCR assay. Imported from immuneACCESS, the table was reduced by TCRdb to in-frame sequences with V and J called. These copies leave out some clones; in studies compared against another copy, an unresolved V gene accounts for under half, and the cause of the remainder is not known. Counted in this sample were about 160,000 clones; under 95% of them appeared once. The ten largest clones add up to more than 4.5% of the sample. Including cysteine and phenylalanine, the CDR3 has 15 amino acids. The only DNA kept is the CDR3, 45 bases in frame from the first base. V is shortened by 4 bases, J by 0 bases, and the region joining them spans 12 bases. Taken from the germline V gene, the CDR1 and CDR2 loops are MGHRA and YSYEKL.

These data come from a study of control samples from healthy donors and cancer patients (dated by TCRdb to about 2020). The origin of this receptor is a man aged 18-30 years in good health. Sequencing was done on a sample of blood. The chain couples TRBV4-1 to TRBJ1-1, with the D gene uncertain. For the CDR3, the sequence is CASSLRHHMNTEAFF. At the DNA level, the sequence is TGCGCCAGCAGCCTACGACACCATATGAACACTGAAGCTTTCTTT.